The 30 T cell receptor beta chains below were found in one sample sequenced in a study of blood T cell repertoires in COVID-19. TCRdb's table, derived via immunoSEQ multiplex PCR, lists solely in-frame clones and lacks some. Of more than 120,000 clones listed, about 80% are singletons. Sequences were obtained from peripheral blood. These receptors were taken from a human donor in a cohort sampled during active COVID-19.

The CDR3, as DNA: TGTGCCAGCACCCTTGGACAGGGGAACACTGAAGCTTTCTTT. Translation: CASTLGQGNTEAFF. The V call is TRBV2, the J call TRBJ1-1; TRBD1 agrees at 8 bases. With 7 bases clipped from V and 1 base from J, the junction kept 5 bases outside the gene matches. In germline, CDR1 is SNHLY, CDR2 FYNNEI. The CDR3 extends over 14 amino acids.

The chain joins TRBV2 to TRBJ1-6; D possibly corresponds to TRBD1 (6 bases). The germline V gene encodes CDR1 SNHLY and CDR2 FYNNEI. CDR3 length equals 14 residues. Trimming took 6 bases from V and 7 from J, leaving 13 bases between them. CDR3 loop: CASRGAGTNSPLHF. For the CDR3, the DNA is TGTGCCAGCAGGGGGGCAGGGACGAATTCACCCCTCCACTTT.

This clone has just one count. The rearrangement uses TRBV5-1 and TRBJ1-1, with D tentatively TRBD1 (5 bases). CDR3 length: 14 residues. Germline V gene data show CDR1 as SGHRS and CDR2 as YFSETQ. V gave up 3 bases and J gave up 5 bases, with 14 bases separating them. Here the CDR3 DNA reads TGCGCCAGCAGCTCTGACAGCCTTAGGACTGAAGCTTTCTTT. Translated, it gives CASSSDSLRTEAFF.

The chain couples TRBV3-1 (or the pseudogene TRBV3-2) to TRBJ2-5; 15 nucleotides align to TRBD2. The CDR3 extends over 17 amino acids. Germline V gene sequence: CDR1 LGHDT, CDR2 YNNKEL (reference sequence). V gave up 4 bases and J gave up 2 bases; unmatched junction bases: 5. The CDR3 DNA sequence: TGTGCCAGCAGCCGACCCGGGACTAGCGGGGGGCAAGAGACCCAGTACTTC. As protein: CASSRPGTSGGQETQYF.

The genes are TRBV6-5 and TRBJ2-7; D not certain. Looked up from germline, CDR1 is MNHEY and CDR2 is SVGAGI. V was trimmed by 6 bases and J by 4 bases, leaving 7 bases between them. The CDR3 totals 11 residues. The CDR3 DNA is TGTGCCAGCAGGTCTATATACGAGCAGTACGTC. Translated, it gives CASRSIYEQYV.

The chain joins TRBV28 to TRBJ1-3; D is unresolved. Germline CDR1 reads MDHEN; CDR2 reads SYDVKM. The CDR3 consists of 16 residues. Trimming stripped 5 bases from V and 3 bases from J, with 17 bases between. CDR3: CASSPSQGGLGNTIYF. CDR3 coding DNA: TGTGCCAGCAGTCCATCTCAAGGCGGGCTTGGAAACACCATATATTTT.

J is TRBJ1-1 and V is TRBV6-5; 7 bases line up with TRBD1. The ends lost 7 bases at V and 3 bases at J; junction bases unmatched: 8. Germline CDR1 reads MNHEY; CDR2 reads SVGAGI. This CDR3 is 14 amino acids long. The CDR3 nucleotides are TGTGCCAGCACCGAGGGGGCTGGGTACACTGAAGCTTTCTTT. It translates to CASTEGAGYTEAFF.

V and J are TRBV4-2 and TRBJ2-5; 12 bases fit TRBD2. V lost 0 bases and J lost 2; bases outside the gene matches: 7. The CDR3 loop spans 18 amino acids. In germline, CDR1 is LGHNA, CDR2 YNFKEQ. Here the CDR3 reads CASSQDLAGGRGQETQYF. The DNA for the CDR3 is TGTGCCAGCAGCCAAGATCTAGCGGGGGGGCGTGGTCAAGAGACCCAGTACTTC.

The chain combines TRBV18 with TRBJ1-4; D unclear. Germline loops: CDR1 KGHSH, CDR2 LQKENI. This CDR3 region has 16 residues. Trimming took off 3 bases at V and 0 bases at J, with 11 bases between the two ends. CDR3 in amino acids: CASSPRYTATNEKLFF. CDR3 nucleotide sequence: TGTGCCAGCTCACCGCGCTATACTGCAACTAATGAAAAACTGTTTTTT.

The V gene is TRBV27, the J gene TRBJ2-3, with 8 bases fitting TRBD2. The CDR3 has 15 residues. Trimming removed 6 bases from V and 5 bases from J; junction bases left unmatched: 10. The germline V gene encodes CDR1 MNHEY and CDR2 SMNVEV (reference sequence). The CDR3, as DNA: TGTGCCAGCAGACACTCAGCGGGAGCAGGAGATACGCAGTATTTT. Translating it yields CASRHSAGAGDTQYF.

The J gene is TRBJ1-1, the V gene TRBV7-9; 8 nucleotides align to TRBD1. Germline lookup yields CDR1 SEHNR and CDR2 FQNEAQ (reference sequence). This CDR3 has 17 residues. The V gene end was trimmed by 2 bases and the J gene end by 1 base; junction bases not matched to a gene: 9. CDR3 sequence: CASSLRSLQGGNTEAFF. For the CDR3, the DNA is TGTGCCAGCAGCTTAAGAAGCCTACAGGGGGGGAACACTGAAGCTTTCTTT.

This clone showed up just once. The chain employs TRBV6-1 and TRBJ2-5, with 12 bases aligning to TRBD1. Per germline, CDR1 MNHNS and CDR2 SASEGT. With V trimmed by 2 bases and J by 4 bases, 11 bases remained unmatched. This CDR3 comprises 18 residues. The CDR3: CASSEQYSGTGGVETQYF. The DNA of the CDR3 is TGTGCCAGCAGTGAACAGTACTCCGGGACAGGGGGCGTAGAGACCCAGTACTTC.

The chain has TRBV19 and TRBJ2-2, with 10 bases aligning to TRBD1. J lost 5 bases, V lost 4 bases, and 4 bases had no gene match. This CDR3 has 15 residues. Germline V CDR1 and CDR2: LNHDA, SQIVND (reference sequence). Here the CDR3 reads CASSRRGQGTGELFF. The CDR3 DNA reads as TGTGCCAGTAGTAGAAGGGGACAGGGGACCGGGGAGCTGTTTTTT.

The chain is built from TRBV5-1 and TRBJ2-7; 7 nucleotides line up with TRBD1. CDR3 length: 15 residues. V dropped 4 bases and J dropped 6; count of bases not matched to a gene: 13. CDR1 is SGHRS, CDR2 YFSETQ, per germline. This CDR3 is CASSLDDRESSEQYF. The CDR3 DNA reads TGCGCCAGCAGCCTGGACGACAGGGAAAGTTCCGAGCAGTACTTC.

The rearrangement links TRBV5-4 to TRBJ1-4, with 7 bases lining up with TRBD1. This CDR3 region has 14 residues. V lost 2 bases, J lost 8 bases, and 6 bases stayed unmatched. Germline CDR1 reads SGHNT; CDR2 reads YYREEE (reference sequence). CDR3 protein: CASSFAGGREKLFF. CDR3 sequence (DNA): TGTGCCAGCAGCTTCGCAGGGGGGAGGGAAAAACTGTTTTTT.

The chain carries TRBV10-3 and TRBJ1-2; 7 nucleotides agree with TRBD1. Germline CDR1 ENHRY, CDR2 SYGVKD. This CDR3 has 15 residues. Trimming at V came to 3 bases and at J to 4 bases, leaving 8 bases not matched to a gene. The CDR3 bases are TGTGCCATCAGTGATGAGAAAGGGGGCGCCTATGGCTACACCTTC. Residues: CAISDEKGGAYGYTF.

This chain uses TRBV20-1 with TRBJ2-7; 8 nucleotides line up with TRBD2. The CDR3 totals 17 residues. In germline, CDR1 is DFQATT, CDR2 SNEGSKA (reference sequence). After removal of 3 bases from V and 3 bases from J, the junction contained 16 bases not matched to a gene. CDR3 sequence (DNA): TGCAGTGCTAGTCGCGGAGGGCGCCGGGGGGGGGACTACGAGCAGTACTTC. Its translation: CSASRGGRRGGDYEQYF.

The CDR3 coding sequence is TGCAGCGCAGGGCGACAGGGGGCCCTCTACGAGCAGTACTTC. Its translation is CSAGRQGALYEQYF. The rearrangement uses TRBV29-1 and TRBJ2-7; 10 bases line up with TRBD1. This CDR3 comprises 14 residues. CDR1 and CDR2 from the germline V gene are SQVTM and ANQGSEA. Trimming cost V 7 bases and J 3 bases; bases outside gene matches: 9.

The chain uses TRBV6-1 and TRBJ2-7; D is unclear. The CDR3 is 15 amino acids. Trimming cost V 2 bases and J 1 base, with 12 bases left between them. Germline loops: CDR1 MNHNS, CDR2 SASEGT. This chain's CDR3 is CASSEHRSSSYEQYF. The DNA of the CDR3 is TGTGCCAGCAGTGAACATCGGTCCTCGTCCTACGAGCAGTACTTC.

The chain links TRBV4-2 to TRBJ1-2; 11 bases match TRBD1. V dropped 2 bases and J dropped 1; count of bases not matched to a gene: 3. The CDR3 is 16 amino acids. The germline CDR1 and CDR2 sequences are LGHNA and YNFKEQ. CDR3 sequence reads: CASSQQGQGVNYGYTF. CDR3 bases: TGTGCCAGCAGCCAACAGGGACAGGGGGTTAACTATGGCTACACCTTC.

As for this clone: The junction departs from germline at one end; a sequencing error may be responsible. The V and J genes are TRBV7-7 and TRBJ2-2, with 7 nucleotides matching TRBD2. The CDR3 spans 15 residues. Germline V gene sequence: CDR1 SSHAT, CDR2 FNYEAQ (reference sequence). The CDR3 loop is CASSLGGRDTGELFF. CDR3 nucleotides: TGTGCTAGCAGCTTGGGCGGGAGAGACACCGGGGAGCTGTTTTTT.

V and J are TRBV28 and TRBJ1-1; D is possibly TRBD1 (5 bases). The V gene's germline CDR1 is MDHEN and CDR2 SYDVKM. CDR3 length: 14 amino acids. The V end lost 4 bases, the J end lost 1 base, and 10 bases lay between the germline ends. The CDR3 region is CASSSGGTNTEAFF. For the CDR3, the DNA is TGTGCCAGCAGTTCGGGGGGGACGAACACTGAAGCTTTCTTT.

The chain uses TRBV5-6 and TRBJ2-5; 7 nucleotides line up with TRBD1. This CDR3 has 14 residues. Per germline, CDR1 SGHDT and CDR2 YYEEEE. With 3 bases clipped from V and 5 bases from J, the junction kept 7 bases outside the gene matches. DNA of the CDR3: TGTGCCAGCAGCTCGAGAGGGGGCGCGGAGACCCAGTACTTC. Amino acids: CASSSRGGAETQYF.

CDR3 in amino acids: CASMSRGRGGPYEQYF. In nucleotides, the CDR3 is TGTGCCAGTATGTCCCGTGGAAGGGGAGGGCCATACGAGCAGTACTTC. V is TRBV19 and J is TRBJ2-7; 7 nucleotides agree with TRBD2. There are 16 residues in the CDR3. From germline, CDR1 is LNHDA and CDR2 SQIVND (reference sequence). J was trimmed by 4 bases and V by 7 bases; bases with no gene match: 16. Using reference TRBV19 and TRBJ2-7 for the parts outside the CDR3, the full variable domain is DGGITQSPKYLFRKEGQNVTLSCEQNLNHDAMYWYRQDPGQGLRLIYYSQIVNDFQKGDIAEGYSVSREKKESFPLTVTSAQKNPTAFYLCASMSRGRGGPYEQYFGPGTRLTVT.

The V and J genes are TRBV29-1 and TRBJ1-1, with TRBD1 matching over 8 bases. CDR1 and CDR2 (germline): SQVTM, ANQGSEA. With V trimmed by 7 bases and J by 5 bases, 6 bases remained unmatched. The CDR3 runs 12 residues. CDR3 protein: CSGGQDETEAFF. CDR3 bases: TGCAGCGGGGGACAGGACGAAACTGAAGCTTTCTTT.

This clone was observed a single time. The chain has TRBV5-1 and TRBJ2-5; 8 nucleotides line up with TRBD1. Germline V gene lookup returns CDR1 SGHRS and CDR2 YFSETQ. This CDR3 region has 18 residues. The ends lost 4 bases at V and 4 bases at J; junction bases unmatched: 18. The CDR3 bases are TGCGCCAGCAGCGCCGGCAGGTACCAGGGACAGGTGGGAGAGACCCAGTACTTC. Translating gives CASSAGRYQGQVGETQYF.

The chain uses TRBV4-2 and TRBJ2-2, with TRBD2 identical over 7 bases. After removal of 4 bases from V and 0 bases from J, the junction contained 8 bases not matched to a gene. Germline assignment: CDR1 LGHNA and CDR2 YNFKEQ. This CDR3 has 17 residues. CDR3 in amino acids: CASSPGIGTTNTGELFF. CDR3 DNA: TGTGCCAGCAGCCCAGGTATTGGGACTACGAACACCGGGGAGCTGTTTTTT.

V usage is TRBV2 and J usage is TRBJ1-4, with D perhaps TRBD1 (5 bases). Trimming stripped 3 bases from V and 4 bases from J, with 15 bases between. There are 16 residues in the CDR3. Germline V CDR1 and CDR2: SNHLY, FYNNEI. DNA for the CDR3: TGTGCCAGCAGTGACGCCGACAGTGGGTATAATGAAAAACTGTTTTTT. This translates into CASSDADSGYNEKLFF.

This CDR3 reads CASSLEPRSRNIQYF. The CDR3 DNA reads as TGTGCCAGCAGCTTAGAACCACGGAGCAGAAACATTCAGTACTTC. The chain joins TRBV7-2 to TRBJ2-4; D unclear. Germline V lookup: CDR1 SGHTA, CDR2 FQGNSA. Trimming took off 1 base at V and 6 bases at J, with 13 bases between the two ends. The CDR3 extends over 15 amino acids.

V usage is TRBV6-5 and J usage is TRBJ1-1, with 7 positions matching TRBD1. The germline V gene has CDR1 MNHEY and CDR2 SVGAGI. The J segment lost 6 bases and the V segment lost 5 bases, leaving 9 bases of the junction unmatched. The CDR3 totals 14 residues. CDR3: CASSTEVTGSEAFF. DNA for the CDR3: TGTGCCAGCAGTACGGAAGTGACAGGGTCTGAAGCTTTCTTT.